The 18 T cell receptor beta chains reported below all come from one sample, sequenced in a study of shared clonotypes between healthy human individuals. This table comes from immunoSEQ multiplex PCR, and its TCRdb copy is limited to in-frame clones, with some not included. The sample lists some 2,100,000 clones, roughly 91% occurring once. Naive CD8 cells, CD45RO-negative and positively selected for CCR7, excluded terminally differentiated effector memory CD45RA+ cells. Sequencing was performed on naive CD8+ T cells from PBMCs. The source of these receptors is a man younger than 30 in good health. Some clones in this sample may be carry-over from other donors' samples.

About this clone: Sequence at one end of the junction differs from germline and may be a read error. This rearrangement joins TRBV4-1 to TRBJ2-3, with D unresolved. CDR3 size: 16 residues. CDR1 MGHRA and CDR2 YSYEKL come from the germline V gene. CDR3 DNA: TGCGCCAGCAGCCAAAGGTACCCGGATAGCACAGATACGCAGTGTTTT. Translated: CASSQRYPDSTDTQCF.

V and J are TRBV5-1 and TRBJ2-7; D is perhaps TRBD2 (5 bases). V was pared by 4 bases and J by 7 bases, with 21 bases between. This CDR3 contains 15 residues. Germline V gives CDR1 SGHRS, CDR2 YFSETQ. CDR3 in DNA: TGCGCCAGCAGCGCCCCCTCAGAGGGCCGAAGGGAGCAGTACTTC. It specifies CASSAPSEGRREQYF.

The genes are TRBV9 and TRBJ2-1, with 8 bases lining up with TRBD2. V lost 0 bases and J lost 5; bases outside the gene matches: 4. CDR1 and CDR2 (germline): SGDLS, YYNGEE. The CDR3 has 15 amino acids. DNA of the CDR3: TGTGCCAGCAGCGTAGGAGCGGGAGTGGACAATGAGCAGTTCTTC. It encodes CASSVGAGVDNEQFF. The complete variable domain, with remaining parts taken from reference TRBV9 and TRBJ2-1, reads DSGVTQTPKHLITATGQRVTLRCSPRSGDLSVYWYQQSLDQGLQFLIQYYNGEERAKGNILERFSAQQFPDLHSELNLSSLELGDSALYFCASSVGAGVDNEQFFGPGTRLTVL.

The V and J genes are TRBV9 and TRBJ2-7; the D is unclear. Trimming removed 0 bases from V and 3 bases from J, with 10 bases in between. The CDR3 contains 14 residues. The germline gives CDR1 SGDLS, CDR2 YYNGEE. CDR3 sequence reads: CASSVEDRGYEQYF. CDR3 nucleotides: TGTGCCAGCAGCGTAGAGGACCGCGGCTACGAGCAGTACTTC.

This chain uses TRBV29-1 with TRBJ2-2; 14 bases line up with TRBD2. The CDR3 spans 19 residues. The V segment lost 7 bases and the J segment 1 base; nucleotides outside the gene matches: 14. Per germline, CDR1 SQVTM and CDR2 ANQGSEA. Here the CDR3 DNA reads TGCAGCGCCTTGCCTCGACTAGCGGGAGGGCCCGGGAACACCGGGGAGCTGTTTTTT. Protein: CSALPRLAGGPGNTGELFF.

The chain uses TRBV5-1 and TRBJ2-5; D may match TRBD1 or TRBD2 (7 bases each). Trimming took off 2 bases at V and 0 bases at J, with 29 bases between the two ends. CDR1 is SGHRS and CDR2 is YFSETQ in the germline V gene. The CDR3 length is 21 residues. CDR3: CASSFVGFRESRGGNQETQYF. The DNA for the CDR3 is TGCGCCAGCAGCTTCGTTGGGTTCAGAGAATCCAGGGGGGGTAACCAAGAGACCCAGTACTTC.

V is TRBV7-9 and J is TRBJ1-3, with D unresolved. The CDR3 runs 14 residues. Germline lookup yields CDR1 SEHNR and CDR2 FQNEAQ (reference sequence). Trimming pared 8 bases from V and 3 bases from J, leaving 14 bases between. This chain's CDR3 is CASPGREFGNTIYF. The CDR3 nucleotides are TGTGCCAGCCCTGGGCGGGAGTTTGGAAACACCATATATTTT.

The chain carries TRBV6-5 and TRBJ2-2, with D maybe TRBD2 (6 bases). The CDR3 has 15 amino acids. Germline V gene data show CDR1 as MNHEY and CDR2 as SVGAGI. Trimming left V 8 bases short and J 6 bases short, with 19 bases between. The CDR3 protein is CASCLGSGGAGELFF. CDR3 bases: TGTGCCAGCTGTTTAGGGAGCGGCGGGGCCGGGGAGCTGTTTTTT.

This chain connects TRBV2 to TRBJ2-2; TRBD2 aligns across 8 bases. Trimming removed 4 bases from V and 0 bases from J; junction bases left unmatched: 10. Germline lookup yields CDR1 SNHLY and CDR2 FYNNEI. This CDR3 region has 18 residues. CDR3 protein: CASSVVTSGLPNTGELFF. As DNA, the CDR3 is TGTGCCAGCAGTGTAGTTACTAGCGGACTTCCGAACACCGGGGAGCTGTTTTTT.

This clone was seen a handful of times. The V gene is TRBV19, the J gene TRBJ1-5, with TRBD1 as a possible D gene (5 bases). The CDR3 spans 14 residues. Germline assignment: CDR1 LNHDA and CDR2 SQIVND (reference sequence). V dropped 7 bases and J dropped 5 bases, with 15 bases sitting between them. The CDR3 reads CASTGSRDDQPQHF. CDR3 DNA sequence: TGTGCCAGTACGGGATCGCGGGACGATCAGCCCCAGCATTTT.

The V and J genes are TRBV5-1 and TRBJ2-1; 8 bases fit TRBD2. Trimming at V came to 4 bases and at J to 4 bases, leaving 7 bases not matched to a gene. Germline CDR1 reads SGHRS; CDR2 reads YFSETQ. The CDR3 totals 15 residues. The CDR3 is CASSPPGLVYNEQFF. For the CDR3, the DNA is TGCGCCAGCAGCCCTCCGGGACTAGTATACAATGAGCAGTTCTTC. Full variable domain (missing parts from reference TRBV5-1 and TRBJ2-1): KAGVTQTPRYLIKTRGQQVTLSCSPISGHRSVSWYQQTPGQGLQFLFEYFSETQRNKGNFPGRFSGRQFSNSRSEMNVSTLELGDSALYLCASSPPGLVYNEQFFGPGTRLTVL.

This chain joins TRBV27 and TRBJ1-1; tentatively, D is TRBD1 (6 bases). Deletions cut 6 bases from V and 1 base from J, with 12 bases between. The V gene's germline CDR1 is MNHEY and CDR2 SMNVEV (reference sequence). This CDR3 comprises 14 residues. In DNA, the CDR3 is TGTGCCAGCAGCTTGGGACACTGGAACACTGAAGCTTTCTTT. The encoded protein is CASSLGHWNTEAFF.

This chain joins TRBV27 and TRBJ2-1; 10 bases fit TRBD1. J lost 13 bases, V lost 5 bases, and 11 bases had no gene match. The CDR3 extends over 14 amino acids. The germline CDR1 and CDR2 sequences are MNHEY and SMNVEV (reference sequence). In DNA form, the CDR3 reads TGTGCCAGCAGTAGATTGACAGGGGGCGAGGTTCAGTTCTTC. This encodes CASSRLTGGEVQFF.

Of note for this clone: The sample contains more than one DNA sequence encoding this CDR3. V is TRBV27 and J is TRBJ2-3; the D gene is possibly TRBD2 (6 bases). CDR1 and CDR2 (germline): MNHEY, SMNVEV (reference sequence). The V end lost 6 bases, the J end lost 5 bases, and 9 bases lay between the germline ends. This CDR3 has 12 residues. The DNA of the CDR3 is TGTGCCAGCAGAATCGGGGGAGATACGCAGTATTTT. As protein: CASRIGGDTQYF.

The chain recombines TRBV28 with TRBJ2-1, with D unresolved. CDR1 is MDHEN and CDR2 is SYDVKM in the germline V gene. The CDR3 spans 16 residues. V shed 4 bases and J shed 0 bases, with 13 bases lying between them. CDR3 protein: CASSSPTHSSYNEQFF. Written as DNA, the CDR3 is TGTGCCAGCAGTTCCCCGACGCATAGCTCCTACAATGAGCAGTTCTTC.

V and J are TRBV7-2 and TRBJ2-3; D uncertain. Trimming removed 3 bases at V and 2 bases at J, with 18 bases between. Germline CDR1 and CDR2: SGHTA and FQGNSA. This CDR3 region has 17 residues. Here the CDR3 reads CASSFPPDQTNTDTQYF. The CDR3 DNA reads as TGTGCCAGCAGCTTCCCCCCTGACCAAACAAACACAGATACGCAGTATTTT. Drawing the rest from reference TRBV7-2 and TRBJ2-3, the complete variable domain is GAGVSQSPSNKVTEKGKDVELRCDPISGHTALYWYRQSLGQGLEFLIYFQGNSAPDKSGLPSDRFSAERTGGSVSTLTIQRTQQEDSAVYLCASSFPPDQTNTDTQYFGPGTRLTVL.

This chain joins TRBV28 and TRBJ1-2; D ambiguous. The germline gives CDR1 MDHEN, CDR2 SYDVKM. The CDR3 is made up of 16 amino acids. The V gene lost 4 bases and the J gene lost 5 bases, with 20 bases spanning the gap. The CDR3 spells CASSSPDMGGGYGYTF. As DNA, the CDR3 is TGTGCCAGCAGTTCCCCAGATATGGGTGGAGGGTATGGCTACACCTTC.

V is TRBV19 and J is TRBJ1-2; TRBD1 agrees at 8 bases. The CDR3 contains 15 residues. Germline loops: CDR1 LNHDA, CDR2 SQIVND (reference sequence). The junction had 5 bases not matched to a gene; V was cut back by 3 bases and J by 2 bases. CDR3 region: CASSMIGTGNYGYTF. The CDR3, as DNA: TGTGCCAGTAGTATGATTGGGACAGGCAACTATGGCTACACCTTC.